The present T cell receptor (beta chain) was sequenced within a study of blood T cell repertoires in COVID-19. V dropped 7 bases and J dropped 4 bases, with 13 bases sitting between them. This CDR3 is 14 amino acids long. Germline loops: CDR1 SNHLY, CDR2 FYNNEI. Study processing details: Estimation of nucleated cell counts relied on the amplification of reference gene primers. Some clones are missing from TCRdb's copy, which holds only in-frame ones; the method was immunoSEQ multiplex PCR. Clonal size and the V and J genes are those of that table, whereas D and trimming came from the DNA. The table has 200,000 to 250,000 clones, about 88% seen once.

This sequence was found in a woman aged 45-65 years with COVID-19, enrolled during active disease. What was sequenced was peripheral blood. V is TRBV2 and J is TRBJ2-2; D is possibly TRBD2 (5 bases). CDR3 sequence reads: CASIPQRTTGELFF. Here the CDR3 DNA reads TGTGCCAGCATACCCCAGCGGACCACCGGGGAGCTGTTTTTT. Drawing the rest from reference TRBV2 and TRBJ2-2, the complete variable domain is EPEVTQTPSHQVTQMGQEVILRCVPISNHLYFYWYRQILGQKVEFLVSFYNNEISEKSEIFDDQFSVERPDGSNFTLKIRSTKLEDSAMYFCASIPQRTTGELFFGEGSRLTVL.